In this sample, the clone carrying this T cell receptor (beta chain) turned up many times. Its antigen is not identified. Unique molecular identifiers were affixed to single, distinct cDNA molecules. TCRdb itself ran the 5' RACE reads through MiXCR, one entry per CDR3 protein. The profile shows over 30,000 distinct CDR3 sequences, 4.5% to 6% of them singletons. CDR1 and CDR2 from the germline V gene are MDHEN and SYDVKM. The CDR3 is 13 residues long. The germline V and J ends were trimmed by 8 bases and 1 base, with 6 bases remaining between them. These data originate in a study of early T cells in non-severe SARS-CoV-2 infection. Points from the study as a whole: Matching with VDJdb favored anti-spike CD8 responses (missing private and CD4 specificities).

The rearrangement joins TRBV28 to TRBJ2-6; no clear D. The receptor was isolated from an adult who was a healthcare worker with PCR-confirmed SARS-CoV-2 infection or an uninfected control (not recorded which). The sample taken for sequencing was whole blood. CDR3 residues: CASLRSGANVLTF. CDR3 DNA sequence: TGTGCCAGCCTTAGATCTGGGGCCAACGTCCTGACTTTC. Full variable domain (rest looked up from reference TRBV28 and TRBJ2-6): DVKVTQSSRYLVKRTGEKVFLECVQDMDHENMFWYRQDPGLGLRLIYFSYDVKMKEKGDIPEGYSVSREKKERFSLILESASTNQTSMYLCASLRSGANVLTFGAGSRLTVL.